Listed here are 13 T cell receptor beta chains from one sample, sequenced in a study of CD8 T cells in Susac syndrome. Random hexamers were used to reverse transcribe the RNA input (roughly 0.5 to 1 ug). TCRdb re-called the immunoSEQ multiplex PCR reads through MiXCR, storing one row per CDR3 protein. The sample records 200,000 or so distinct CDR3 sequences, about 95% being singletons. Sequenced: CD8+ T cells from PBMCs. The receptor source for this set is a human donor with Susac syndrome.

This clonotype was detected a few times. V and J are TRBV6-1 and TRBJ1-4, with a possible D match to TRBD1 (6 bases). V was cut by 6 bases and J by 10 bases, with 18 bases left in between. The germline V gene encodes CDR1 MNHNS and CDR2 SASEGT. This CDR3 comprises 14 residues. Here the CDR3 DNA reads TGTGCCAGCAGACCGACACTTCAAGGGGGAAAACTGTTTTTT. Its protein product is CASRPTLQGGKLFF.

The chain recombines TRBV5-5 with TRBJ1-1; D uncertain. There are 13 residues in the CDR3. CDR1 and CDR2 from the germline V gene are SGHKS and YYEKEE (reference sequence). The V end was cut by 0 bases, the J end by 8 bases, with 11 bases between. CDR3 sequence: CASSLVWQVEAFF. The CDR3 DNA reads TGTGCCAGCAGCTTGGTCTGGCAGGTGGAAGCTTTCTTT.

The chain recombines TRBV6-6 with TRBJ1-5; TRBD1 is a possible D gene (5 bases). Germline CDR1 reads MNHNY; CDR2 reads SVGAGI (reference sequence). V dropped 6 bases and J dropped 3 bases, with 9 bases sitting between them. The CDR3 length is 13 residues. The CDR3 DNA is TGTGCCAGCAGGCAGACAGTCAATCAGCCCCAGCATTTT. Amino acids: CASRQTVNQPQHF.

This clonotype is a singleton in its sample. The V call is TRBV30, the J call TRBJ2-3, with a possible D match to TRBD2 (5 bases). The CDR3 extends over 14 amino acids. Trimming shortened V by 0 bases and J by 2 bases, and 9 bases separated the two germline ends. Germline CDR1 is GTSNPN and CDR2 is SVGIG (reference sequence). The CDR3 DNA reads TGTGCCTGGAGTGTAACGGGGTACACAGATACGCAGTATTTT. It yields the protein CAWSVTGYTDTQYF.

The chain links TRBV30 to TRBJ2-7, with D tentatively TRBD2 (7 bases). This CDR3 is built from 15 residues. Germline V gene lookup returns CDR1 GTSNPN and CDR2 SVGIG (reference sequence). V shed 2 bases and J shed 3 bases, with 17 bases lying between them. In nucleotides, the CDR3 is TGTGCCTGGAGTAGTTACGGGGGGCCCCACTACGAGCAGTACTTC. This translates into CAWSSYGGPHYEQYF.

V gene TRBV7-2 combines with J gene TRBJ2-7; 8 bases map to TRBD2. This CDR3 comprises 15 residues. Trimming at V came to 5 bases and at J to 0 bases, leaving 6 bases not matched to a gene. Germline CDR1 reads SGHTA; CDR2 reads FQGNSA. The CDR3 region has the DNA TGTGCCAGCAGCACTGAAGGGACTAGCTCCTACGAGCAGTACTTC. Protein product: CASSTEGTSSYEQYF.

The chain recombines TRBV2 with TRBJ1-2; TRBD1 might be the D (6 bases). The CDR3 sequence is 15 residues long. The V and J ends lost 10 bases and 2 bases respectively, with 20 bases between them. Germline CDR1 SNHLY, CDR2 FYNNEI. The CDR3 loop reads CATKQGAGDNYGYTF. The CDR3 DNA reads as TGTGCCACTAAACAAGGGGCAGGGGACAACTATGGCTACACCTTC.

This clonotype was recorded once. The V call is TRBV13, the J call TRBJ1-2; no definite D call. Germline CDR1 PRHDT, CDR2 FYEKMQ (reference sequence). V lost 1 base and J 7 bases, leaving 7 bases between the germline ends. The CDR3 length is 12 residues. In DNA, the CDR3 is TGTGCCAGCAGCTTAGTGGAGTCTGGCTACACCTTC. Protein sequence: CASSLVESGYTF.

This sequence joins TRBV9 and TRBJ2-1; no clear D. The germline gives CDR1 SGDLS, CDR2 YYNGEE. CDR3 length equals 12 residues. Trimming stripped 0 bases from V and 8 bases from J, with 6 bases between. CDR3 nucleotides: TGTGCCAGCAGCGTAGCTGGGGATGAGCAGTTCTTC. Amino acids: CASSVAGDEQFF.

The J gene is TRBJ1-2, the V gene TRBV6-5; 9 nucleotides align to TRBD1. The CDR3 is 14 amino acids. Germline values: CDR1 MNHEY, CDR2 SVGAGI. Losses at the gene ends were 5 bases for V and 8 bases for J; bases not matched to a gene: 9. CDR3 bases: TGTGCCAGCAGTGCTGACAGGGGGGGGCAGGGCTACACCTTC. Its translation is CASSADRGGQGYTF.

The chain employs TRBV28 and TRBJ2-7; unclear D gene. The CDR3 covers 15 residues. Germline lookup yields CDR1 MDHEN and CDR2 SYDVKM. V was pared by 3 bases and J by 0 bases, with 12 bases between. The DNA of the CDR3 is TGTGCCAGCAGTTTGTATCCCGGTAGCTCCTACGAGCAGTACTTC. As protein: CASSLYPGSSYEQYF.

This clonotype was detected once. The gene calls are TRBV18 and TRBJ2-3; no reliable D call. CDR1 KGHSH and CDR2 LQKENI come from the germline V gene. The V end was cut by 3 bases, the J end by 5 bases, with 6 bases between. There are 12 residues in the CDR3. Here the CDR3 reads CASSPIKDTQYF. DNA of the CDR3: TGTGCCAGCTCACCGATCAAAGATACGCAGTATTTT.

The genes are TRBV5-1 and TRBJ1-1; weak D call: TRBD1 (6 bases). In germline, CDR1 is SGHRS, CDR2 YFSETQ. Trimming removed 3 bases at V and 5 bases at J, with 20 bases between. The CDR3 totals 16 residues. DNA for the CDR3: TGCGCCAGCAGCTCCGGACGACATCTGAGGGGGACTGAAGCTTTCTTT. Its protein product is CASSSGRHLRGTEAFF. The entire variable domain, with the rest obtained from reference TRBV5-1 and TRBJ1-1, is as follows: KAGVTQTPRYLIKTRGQQVTLSCSPISGHRSVSWYQQTPGQGLQFLFEYFSETQRNKGNFPGRFSGRQFSNSRSEMNVSTLELGDSALYLCASSSGRHLRGTEAFFGQGTRLTVV.